This T cell receptor (beta chain) was documented in a study of blood T cell repertoires in COVID-19. Using immunoSEQ multiplex PCR, the repertoire was profiled, and TCRdb retains in-frame clones only, with some absent. Altogether about 170,000 clones are present, roughly 87% being singletons, with the ten largest covering around 6.5%. The CDR3 length is 14 residues. Germline assignment: CDR1 KGHSH and CDR2 LQKENI. V was pared by 2 bases and J by 6 bases, with 4 bases of the junction left unmatched. This TCR was sampled from a woman aged 50 to 60 who had recovered from COVID-19. This chain connects TRBV18 to TRBJ2-7, with 10 bases matching TRBD1. Sequenced: PBMCs or T cells enriched from blood (not recorded which). The CDR3 nucleotides read TGTGCCAGCTCACCAGGGACAGGGGAGCTCGAGCAGTACTTC. Translating it yields CASSPGTGELEQYF.